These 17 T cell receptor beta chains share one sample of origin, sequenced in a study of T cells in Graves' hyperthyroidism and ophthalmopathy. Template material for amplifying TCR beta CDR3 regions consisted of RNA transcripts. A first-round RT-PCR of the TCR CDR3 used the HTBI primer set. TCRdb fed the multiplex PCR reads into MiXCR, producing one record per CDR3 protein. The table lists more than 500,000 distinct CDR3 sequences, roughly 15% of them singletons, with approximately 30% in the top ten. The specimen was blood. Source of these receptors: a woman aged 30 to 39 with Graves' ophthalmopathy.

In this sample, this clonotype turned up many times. CDR3 region: CASSLMSLSSYNEQFF. CDR3 DNA sequence: TGTGCCAGCAGCTTAATGTCTTTGAGCTCCTACAATGAGCAGTTCTTC. The chain carries TRBV7-2 and TRBJ2-1; the D is unclear. This CDR3 has 16 amino acids. V lost 2 bases, J lost 0 bases, and 11 bases lay in between. The germline V gene has CDR1 SGHTA and CDR2 FQGNSA.

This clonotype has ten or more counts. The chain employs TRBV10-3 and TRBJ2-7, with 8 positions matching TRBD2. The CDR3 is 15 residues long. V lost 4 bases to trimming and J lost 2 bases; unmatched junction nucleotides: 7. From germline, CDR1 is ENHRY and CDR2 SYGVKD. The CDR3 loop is CAISGSGNGAYEQYF. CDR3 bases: TGTGCCATCAGTGGTAGCGGGAATGGTGCCTACGAGCAGTACTTC.

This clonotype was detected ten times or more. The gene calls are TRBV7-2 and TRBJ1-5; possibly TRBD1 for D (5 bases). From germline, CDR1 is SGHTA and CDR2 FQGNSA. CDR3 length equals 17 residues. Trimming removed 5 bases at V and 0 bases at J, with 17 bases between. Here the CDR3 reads CASSPAGVTYSNQPQHF. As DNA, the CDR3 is TGTGCCAGCAGCCCCGCGGGGGTAACCTATAGCAATCAGCCCCAGCATTTT.

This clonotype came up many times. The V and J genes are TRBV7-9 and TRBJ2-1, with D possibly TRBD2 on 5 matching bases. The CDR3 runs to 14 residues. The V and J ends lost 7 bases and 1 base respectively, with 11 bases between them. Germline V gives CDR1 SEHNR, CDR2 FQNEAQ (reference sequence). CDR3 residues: CASTVGASYNEQFF. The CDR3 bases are TGTGCCAGCACTGTGGGAGCGTCCTACAATGAGCAGTTCTTC.

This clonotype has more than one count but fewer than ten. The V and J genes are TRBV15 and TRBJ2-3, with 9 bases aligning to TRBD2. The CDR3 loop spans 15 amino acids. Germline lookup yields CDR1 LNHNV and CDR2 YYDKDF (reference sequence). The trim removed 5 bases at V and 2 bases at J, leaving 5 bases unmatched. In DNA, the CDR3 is TGTGCCACCAGCGGGAAGCGGGGGGACACAGATACGCAGTATTTT. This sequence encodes CATSGKRGDTDTQYF.

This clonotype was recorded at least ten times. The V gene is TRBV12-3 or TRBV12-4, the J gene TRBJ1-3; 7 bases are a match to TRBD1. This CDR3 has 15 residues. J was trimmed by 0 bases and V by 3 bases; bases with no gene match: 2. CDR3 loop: CASSLGQFSGNTIYF. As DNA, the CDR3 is TGTGCCAGCAGTTTGGGACAGTTCTCTGGAAACACCATATATTTT.

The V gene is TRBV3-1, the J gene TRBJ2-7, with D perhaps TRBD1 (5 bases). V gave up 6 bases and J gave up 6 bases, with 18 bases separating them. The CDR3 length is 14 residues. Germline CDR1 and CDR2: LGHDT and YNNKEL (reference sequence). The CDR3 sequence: CASSASRQTFEQYF. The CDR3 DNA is TGTGCCAGCAGTGCCTCGCGACAGACCTTCGAGCAGTACTTC.

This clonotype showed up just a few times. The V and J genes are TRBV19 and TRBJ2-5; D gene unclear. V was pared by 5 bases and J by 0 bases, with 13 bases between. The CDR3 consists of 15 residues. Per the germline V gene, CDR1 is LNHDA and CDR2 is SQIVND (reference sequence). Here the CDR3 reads CASSSSLQYQETQYF. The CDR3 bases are TGTGCCAGTAGTTCCTCACTACAATACCAAGAGACCCAGTACTTC.

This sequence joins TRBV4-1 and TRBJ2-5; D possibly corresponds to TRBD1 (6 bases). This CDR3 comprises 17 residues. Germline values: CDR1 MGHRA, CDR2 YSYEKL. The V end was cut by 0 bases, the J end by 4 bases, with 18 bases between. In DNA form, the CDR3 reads TGCGCCAGCAGCCAAGATACAGAGTCAGGGGTGAGAGAGACCCAGTACTTC. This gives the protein CASSQDTESGVRETQYF.

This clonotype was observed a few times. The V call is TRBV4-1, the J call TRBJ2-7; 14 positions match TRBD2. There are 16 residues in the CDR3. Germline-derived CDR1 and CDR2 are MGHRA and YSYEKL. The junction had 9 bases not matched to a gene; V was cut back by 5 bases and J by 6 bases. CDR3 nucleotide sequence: TGCGCCAGCAGCACGACTAGCGGGAGGGCCGGGGGCGAGCAGTACTTC. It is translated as CASSTTSGRAGGEQYF.

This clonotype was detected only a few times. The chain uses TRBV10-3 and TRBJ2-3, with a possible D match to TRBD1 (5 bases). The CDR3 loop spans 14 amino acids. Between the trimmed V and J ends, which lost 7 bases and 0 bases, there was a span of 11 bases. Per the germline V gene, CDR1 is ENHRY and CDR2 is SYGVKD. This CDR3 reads CAIKAGFSTDTQYF. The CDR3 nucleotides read TGTGCCATCAAGGCAGGGTTCAGCACAGATACGCAGTATTTT.

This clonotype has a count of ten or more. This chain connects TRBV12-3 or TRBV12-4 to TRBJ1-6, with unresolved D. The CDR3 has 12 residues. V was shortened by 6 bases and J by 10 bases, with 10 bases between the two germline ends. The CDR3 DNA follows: TGTGCCAGCAGGGAAGGAGGATCACCCCTCCACTTT. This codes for CASREGGSPLHF.

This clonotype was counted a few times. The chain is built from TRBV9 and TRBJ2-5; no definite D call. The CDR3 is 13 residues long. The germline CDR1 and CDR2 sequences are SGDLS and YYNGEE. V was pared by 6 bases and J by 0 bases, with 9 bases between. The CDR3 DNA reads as TGTGCCAGCAATGCCAGGTACCAAGAGACCCAGTACTTC. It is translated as CASNARYQETQYF.

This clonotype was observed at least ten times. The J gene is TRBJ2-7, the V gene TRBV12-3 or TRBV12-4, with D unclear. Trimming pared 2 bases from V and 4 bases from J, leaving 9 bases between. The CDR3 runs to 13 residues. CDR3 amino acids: CASSLQFVYEQYF. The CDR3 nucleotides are TGTGCCAGCAGTTTACAATTCGTATACGAGCAGTACTTC.

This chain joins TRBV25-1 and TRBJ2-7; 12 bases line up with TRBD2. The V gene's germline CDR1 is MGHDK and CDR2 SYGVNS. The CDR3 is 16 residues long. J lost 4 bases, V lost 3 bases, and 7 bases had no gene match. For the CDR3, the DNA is TGTGCCAGCAGTGACCCCGGACTAGCGGGGACTTACGAGCAGTACTTC. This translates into CASSDPGLAGTYEQYF.

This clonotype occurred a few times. The CDR3 protein is CASSQTGVDNGYTF. CDR3 in DNA: TGCGCCAGCAGCCAGACCGGGGTAGACAATGGCTACACCTTC. The V gene is TRBV4-1, the J gene TRBJ1-2, with D unresolved. The CDR3 runs 14 residues. CDR1 is MGHRA, CDR2 YSYEKL, per germline. V was shortened by 3 bases and J by 6 bases, with 14 bases between the two germline ends.

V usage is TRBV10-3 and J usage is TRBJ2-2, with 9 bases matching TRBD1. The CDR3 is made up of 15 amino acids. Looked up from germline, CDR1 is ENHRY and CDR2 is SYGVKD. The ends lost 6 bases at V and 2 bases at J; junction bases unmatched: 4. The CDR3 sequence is CAIRTGGLNTGELFF. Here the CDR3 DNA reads TGTGCCATCAGAACAGGGGGCCTAAACACCGGGGAGCTGTTTTTT.